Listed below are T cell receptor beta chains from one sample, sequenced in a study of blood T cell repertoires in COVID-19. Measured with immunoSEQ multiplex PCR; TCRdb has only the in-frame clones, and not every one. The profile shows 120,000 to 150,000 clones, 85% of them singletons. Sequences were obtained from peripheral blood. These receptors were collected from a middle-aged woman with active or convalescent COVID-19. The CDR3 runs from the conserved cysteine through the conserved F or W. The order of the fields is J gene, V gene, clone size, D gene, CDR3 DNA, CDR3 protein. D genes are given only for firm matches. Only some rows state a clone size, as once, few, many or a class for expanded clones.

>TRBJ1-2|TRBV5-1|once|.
TGCGCCAGCAGCTTGGAACGGGGATTCTATGGCTACACCTTC
CASSLERGFYGYTF
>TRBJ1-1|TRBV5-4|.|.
TGTGCCAGCAGCTCAGACATTCCTCGGGGAGCTTTCTTT
CASSSDIPRGAFF
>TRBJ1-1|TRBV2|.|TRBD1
TGTGCCAGCAGTGAAGCCACCGGGACAGTGAACACTGAAGCTTTCTTT
CASSEATGTVNTEAFF
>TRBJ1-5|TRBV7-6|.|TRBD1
TGTGCCAGCAGCCCTGAGGCCGGGACAGGGGGCGATCAGCCCCAGCATTTT
CASSPEAGTGGDQPQHF
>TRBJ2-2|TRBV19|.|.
TGTGCCAGTAGTATGGGGGGGCCTAACACCGGGGAGCTGTTTTTT
CASSMGGPNTGELFF
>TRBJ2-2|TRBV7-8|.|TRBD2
TGTGCCAGCAGCCCTCGCGGTCTAGCGGGATTCTTAAACACCGGGGAGCTGTTTTTT
CASSPRGLAGFLNTGELFF
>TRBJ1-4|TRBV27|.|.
TGTGCCAGCAGTTCCCTGAGCAGGGGTAATGAAAAACTGTTTTTT
CASSSLSRGNEKLFF
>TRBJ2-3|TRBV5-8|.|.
TGTGCCAGCAGCTTAGGTCCGGGATTGGATACGCAGTATTTT
CASSLGPGLDTQYF
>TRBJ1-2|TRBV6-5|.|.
TGTGCCAGCAGTCCTCAAGGGGCTGACTATGGCTACACCTTC
CASSPQGADYGYTF
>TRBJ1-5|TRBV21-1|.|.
TGTGCCAACCCGCGGGGGACAGGAGGGGGTCAGCCCCAGCATTTT
CANPRGTGGGQPQHF
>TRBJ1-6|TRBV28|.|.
TGTGCCAGCAGTTTTGTGGGACTGCCTAATTCACCCCTCCACTTT
CASSFVGLPNSPLHF
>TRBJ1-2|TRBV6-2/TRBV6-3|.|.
TGTGCCAGCAGTTACATCGCAGGGGTGGTCGACTATGCGAGCTACACCTTC
CASSYIAGVVDYASYTF
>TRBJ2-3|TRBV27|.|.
TGTGCCAGCAGTCGCGTGGGCGGCACAGATACGCAGTATTTT
CASSRVGGTDTQYF
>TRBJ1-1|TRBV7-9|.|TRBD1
TGTGCCAGCAGCACTCGACAGGGGTACACTGAAGCTTTCTTT
CASSTRQGYTEAFF
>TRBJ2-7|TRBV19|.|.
TGTGCCAGTAGTATAGTACAGGGCTCCTACGAGCAGTACTTC
CASSIVQGSYEQYF
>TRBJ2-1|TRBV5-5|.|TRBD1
TGTGCCAGCAGCCCCCGGGACAGCGCTTACAATGAGCAGTTCTTC
CASSPRDSAYNEQFF
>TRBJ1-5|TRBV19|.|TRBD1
TGTGCCAGTAGTATACGGGACAGGCCCTATAGCAATCAGCCCCAGCATTTT
CASSIRDRPYSNQPQHF
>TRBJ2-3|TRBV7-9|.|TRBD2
TGTGCCAGCAGCTACCCTGCGGGGGGGCTCATAGTAGATACGCAGTATTTT
CASSYPAGGLIVDTQYF
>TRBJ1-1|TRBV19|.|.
TGTGCCAGTAGTATAGTAGGGGTTGAAGCTTTCTTT
CASSIVGVEAFF
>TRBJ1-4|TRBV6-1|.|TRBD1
TGTGCCAGCAGTGAGGGGGGACAGGGTATAATGAAAGGACTGTTTTTT
CASSEGGQGIMKGLFF
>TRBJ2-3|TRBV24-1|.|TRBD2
TGTGCCACCAGTGATTCCTCTCTAGCGGGGAGGGCAGATACGCAGTATTTT
CATSDSSLAGRADTQYF
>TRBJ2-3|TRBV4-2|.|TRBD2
TGTGCCAGCAGCCAGGGCCCCGGGACTAGTACCACAGATACGCAGTATTTT
CASSQGPGTSTTDTQYF
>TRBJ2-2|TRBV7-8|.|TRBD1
TGTGCCAGCAGCTTAGAAAACAGGGGGATCGGGGAGCTGTTTTTT
CASSLENRGIGELFF
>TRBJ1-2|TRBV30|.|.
TGTGCCTGGAGTGAGGGGGGGTCTGGCTACACCTTC
CAWSEGGSGYTF
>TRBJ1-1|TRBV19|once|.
TGTGCCAGTTCTTTTGGCCCGAACACTGAAGCTTTCTTT
CASSFGPNTEAFF
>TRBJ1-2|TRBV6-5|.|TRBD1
TGTGCCAGCAGGCTCCCGGGACAGGGGGACTACACCTTC
CASRLPGQGDYTF
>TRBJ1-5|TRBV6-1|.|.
TGTGCCAGCAGTGAATCAGGGTTGCAGCCCCAGCATTTT
CASSESGLQPQHF
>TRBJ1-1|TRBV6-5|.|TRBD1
TGTGCCAGCCTCTATGGACAGGTATCCACTGAAGCTTTCTTT
CASLYGQVSTEAFF
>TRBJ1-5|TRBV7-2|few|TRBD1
TGTGCCAGCAGCTCGGAACAGGGGCCCCATCAGCCCCAGCATTTT
CASSSEQGPHQPQHF
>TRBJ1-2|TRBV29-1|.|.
TGCAGCGTTGCCGACAGGCCCTATGGCTACACCTTC
CSVADRPYGYTF
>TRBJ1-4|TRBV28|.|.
TGTGCCAGCAGCCTGTTCAGGGGCACTAATGAAAAACTGTTTTTT
CASSLFRGTNEKLFF
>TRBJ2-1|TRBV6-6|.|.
TGTGCCAGCAGTCCGGGTCGAAATGAGCAGTTCTTC
CASSPGRNEQFF
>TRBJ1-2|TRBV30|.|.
TGTGCCTGGAGTGTTGGGGGCAGGGGATATGGCTACACCTTC
CAWSVGGRGYGYTF
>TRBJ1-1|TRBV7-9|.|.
TGTGCCAGCAGCTTAGATATGAACACTGAAGCTTTCTTT
CASSLDMNTEAFF
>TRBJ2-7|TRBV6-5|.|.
TGTGCCAGCAGTTCGCCTAATTTCCAGGGGTCCCTCGAGCAGTACTTC
CASSSPNFQGSLEQYF
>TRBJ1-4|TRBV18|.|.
TGTGCCAGCTCACCAGGGAGTAATGAAAAACTGTTTTTT
CASSPGSNEKLFF
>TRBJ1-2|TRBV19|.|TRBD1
TGTGCCAGTAGTATAGCCTACCCCTCACCGGGACAGGGGAATAACTATGGCTACACCTTC
CASSIAYPSPGQGNNYGYTF
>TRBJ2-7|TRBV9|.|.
TGTGCCAGCAGCGTAGCTACTCCATTCCACGAGCAGTACTTC
CASSVATPFHEQYF
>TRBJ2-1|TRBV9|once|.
TGTGCCAGCAGCTCCCGACCGGCGGATGAGCAGTTCTTC
CASSSRPADEQFF
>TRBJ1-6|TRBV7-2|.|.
TGTGCCAGCAGCGTCAGGAATTCACCCCTCCACTTT
CASSVRNSPLHF
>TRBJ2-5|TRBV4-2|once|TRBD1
TGTGCCAGCAGTCATGGGACAGGGGACGAGACCCAGTACTTC
CASSHGTGDETQYF
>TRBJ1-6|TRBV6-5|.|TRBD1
TGTGCCAGCCACAGGGGCTCCAATTCACCCCTCCACTTT
CASHRGSNSPLHF
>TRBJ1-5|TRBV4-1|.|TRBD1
TGCGCCAGCAGCCCACAGGGGACTGTAGCCAATCAGCCCCAGCATTTT
CASSPQGTVANQPQHF
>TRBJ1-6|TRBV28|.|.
TGTGCCAGCGGAGGACTGAGATGGAATTCACCCCTCCACTTT
CASGGLRWNSPLHF
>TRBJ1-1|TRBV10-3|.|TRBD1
TGTGCCATCAGTGAGTCAAGGGTTACGGGGACAGGGGGCAAGTACACTGAAGCTTTCTTT
CAISESRVTGTGGKYTEAFF
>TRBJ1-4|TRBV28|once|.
TGTGCCAGCAGCCCCGTTCAGGGTGAGGAAAAACTGTTTTTT
CASSPVQGEEKLFF
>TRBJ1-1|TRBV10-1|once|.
TGCGCCAGCAGCTCCAAAGGGAGAGGGGAGGGGACTGAAGCTTTCTTT
CASSSKGRGEGTEAFF
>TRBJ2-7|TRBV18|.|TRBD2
TGTGCCAGCTCGAGACGACTAGCGGGAGAACAGTTTCGGCTCGAGCAGTACTTC
CASSRRLAGEQFRLEQYF
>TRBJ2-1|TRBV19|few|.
TGTGCCAGTAAGGTGCAGGCGATCTCCTACAATGAGCAGTTCTTC
CASKVQAISYNEQFF
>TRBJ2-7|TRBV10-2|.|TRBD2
TGCGCCAGCAAGGACGGAGCGGGGGGGGCCTACGAGCAGTACTTC
CASKDGAGGAYEQYF
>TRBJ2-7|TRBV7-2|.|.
TGTGCCAGCAGCTTCCCGGGTTTTACCTCCCCCTACGAGCAGTACTTC
CASSFPGFTSPYEQYF
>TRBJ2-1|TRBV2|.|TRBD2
TGTGCCAGCAGCCAGCGGGAGGGACACAATGAGCAGTTCTTC
CASSQREGHNEQFF
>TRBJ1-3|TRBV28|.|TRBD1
TGTGCCAGCAGCTCCCGACAGGGCCGGGGAAACACCATATATTTT
CASSSRQGRGNTIYF
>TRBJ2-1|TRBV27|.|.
TGTGCCAGCAGTCTGATCGCCACGAGGGACAATGAGCAGTTCTTC
CASSLIATRDNEQFF
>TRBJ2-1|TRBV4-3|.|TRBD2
TGCGCCAGCAGCCAAGATCCTCAAATTGGGGGAGGGCCCAATGAGCAGTTCTTC
CASSQDPQIGGGPNEQFF
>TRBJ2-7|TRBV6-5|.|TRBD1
TGTGCCGGACAGTCCGGGACAGGACCCTACGAGCAGTACTTC
CAGQSGTGPYEQYF
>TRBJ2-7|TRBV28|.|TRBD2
TGTGCCAGCAGTTTGGCTAGCGGGGGGTCCTACGAGCAGTACTTC
CASSLASGGSYEQYF
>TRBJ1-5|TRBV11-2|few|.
TGTGCCAGCAGCTCCTTCATGGACCCCGGGGAGCCCCAGCATTTT
CASSSFMDPGEPQHF
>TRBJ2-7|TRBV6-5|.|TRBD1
TGTGCCAGCAGTTACGGGGACAGGGGCGACGAGCAGTACTTC
CASSYGDRGDEQYF
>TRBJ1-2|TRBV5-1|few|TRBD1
TGCGCCAGCAGCGCAGGGGGCGACTATGGCTACACCTTC
CASSAGGDYGYTF